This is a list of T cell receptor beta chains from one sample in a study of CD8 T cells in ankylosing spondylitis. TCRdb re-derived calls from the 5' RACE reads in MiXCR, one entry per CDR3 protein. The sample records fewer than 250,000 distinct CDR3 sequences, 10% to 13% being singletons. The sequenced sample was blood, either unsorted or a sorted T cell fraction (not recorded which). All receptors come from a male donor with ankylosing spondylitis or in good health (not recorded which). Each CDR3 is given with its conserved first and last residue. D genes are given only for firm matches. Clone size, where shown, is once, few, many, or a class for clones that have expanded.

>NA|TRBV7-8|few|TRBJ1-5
TGTGCCAGCAGCTCCAGCGAGGGGTATCAGCCCCAGCATTTT
CASSSSEGYQPQHF
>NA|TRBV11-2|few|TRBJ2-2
TGTGCCAGCAGAACGGTTCTGGGAAAAACCGGGGAGCTGTTTTTT
CASRTVLGKTGELFF
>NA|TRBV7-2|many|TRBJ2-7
TGTGCCAGCAGCGTAAACCACAACCGGGAACAGTACTTC
CASSVNHNREQYF
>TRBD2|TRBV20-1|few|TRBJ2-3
TGCAGTGCTAGGGAGACGCGGGGGGCCCGCACAGATACGCAGTATTTT
CSARETRGARTDTQYF
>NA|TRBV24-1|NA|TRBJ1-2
TGTGCCACCAGTGAGGACGGGACGAACTATGGCGACACCTTC
CATSEDGTNYGDTF
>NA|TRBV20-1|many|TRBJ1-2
TGCAGTGCTAGAGATGAATCGGGCAGGGCCCTTTTC
CSARDESGRALF
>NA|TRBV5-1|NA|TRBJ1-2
TGCGCCAGCAGCCCGGTGGGGGGCTCAGGCTACACCTTC
CASSPVGGSGYTF
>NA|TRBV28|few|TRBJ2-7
TGTGCCAGCAGTTCCACGACACGGGGAGACGAGCAGTACTTC
CASSSTTRGDEQYF
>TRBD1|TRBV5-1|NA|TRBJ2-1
TGCGCCAGCAGCCTACAGGGGGCACGAGACAATGAGCAGTTCTTC
CASSLQGARDNEQFF
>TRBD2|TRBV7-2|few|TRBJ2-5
TGTGCCAGCAGCAAGGGACTAGCGGGTTTTCGTGAGACCCAGTACTTC
CASSKGLAGFRETQYF
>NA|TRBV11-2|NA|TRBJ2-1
TGTGCCAGCAGCTTAGTCAAATGGGGGGACTGGAGGGGATGGGATGAGCAGTTCTTC
CASSLVKWGDWRGWDEQFF
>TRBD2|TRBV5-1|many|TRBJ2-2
TGCGCCAGCAACGTGGGAGGGGTTGACACCGGGGAGCTGTTTTTT
CASNVGGVDTGELFF
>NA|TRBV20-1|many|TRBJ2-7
TGCAGTGCTAGAGCCCCGAGGGACTCCTACGAGCAGTACTTC
CSARAPRDSYEQYF
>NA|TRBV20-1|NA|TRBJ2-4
TGCAGTGCTAGAGATGGTACGACCTGGGGGATTCAGTACTTC
CSARDGTTWGIQYF
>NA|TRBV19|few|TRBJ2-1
TGTGCCAGTAGTATACTCCTGGGGAATGAGCAGTTCTTC
CASSILLGNEQFF
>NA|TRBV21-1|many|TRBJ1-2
TGTGCCAGCAGCCGGGGGAGATTCGAGATACATCTTAACTATGGCTACACCTTC
CASSRGRFEIHLNYGYTF
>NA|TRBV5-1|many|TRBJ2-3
TGCGCCAGCAGCTTAGACAGGCTAGGAGCGGATACGCAGTATTTT
CASSLDRLGADTQYF
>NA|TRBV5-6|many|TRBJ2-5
TGTGCCAGCAGCCCCGGGACGTTACTTGAAGAGACCCAGTACTTC
CASSPGTLLEETQYF
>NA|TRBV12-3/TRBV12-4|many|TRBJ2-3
TGTGCCAGCAGCCCGCTAGCTTTAGATACGCAGTATTTT
CASSPLALDTQYF
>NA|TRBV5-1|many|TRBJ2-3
TGCGCCAGCAGCGTCCTAGCTGATGGAGATACGCAGTATTTT
CASSVLADGDTQYF
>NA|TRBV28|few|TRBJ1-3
TGTGCCAGCAGGGGGGGACGGAGTGGAAACACCATATATTTT
CASRGGRSGNTIYF
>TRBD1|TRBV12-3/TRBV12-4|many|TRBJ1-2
TGTGCCAGCAGTCTGCAGGGGGCGTACGGCTACACCTTC
CASSLQGAYGYTF
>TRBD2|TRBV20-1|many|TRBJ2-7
TGCAGTGCTAGAGAGGGACTAGCGGGGGAGAAGCAGTACTTC
CSAREGLAGEKQYF
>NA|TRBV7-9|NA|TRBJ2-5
TGTGCCAGCGGCGCGGGGAAGGAGACCCAGTACTTC
CASGAGKETQYF
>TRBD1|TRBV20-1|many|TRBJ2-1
TGCAGTGCCGCTCCCAGGACAGGGACCCTCTACAATGAGCAGTTCTTC
CSAAPRTGTLYNEQFF
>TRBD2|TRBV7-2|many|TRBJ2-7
TGTGCCAGCAGCTTAAATGGACTAGCGGGAGAAGAGCAGTACTTC
CASSLNGLAGEEQYF
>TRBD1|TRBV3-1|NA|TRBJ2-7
TGTGCCAGCAGCTCGGGACAGTTCGACTCTACGGCACAATCGCAGCAGTACTTC
CASSSGQFDSTAQSQQYF
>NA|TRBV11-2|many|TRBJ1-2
TGTGCCAGCAGCTTAGATGGTTGGGGGGATGGCTACACCTTC
CASSLDGWGDGYTF
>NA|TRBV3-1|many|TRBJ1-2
TGTGCCAGCAGCCAAGATGGGGGTAGCTATGGCTACACCTTC
CASSQDGGSYGYTF
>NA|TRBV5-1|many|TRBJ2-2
TGCGCCAGCAGGAGCGCGGGGGCCAACACCGGGGAGCTGTTTTTT
CASRSAGANTGELFF
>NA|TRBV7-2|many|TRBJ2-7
TGTGCCAGCAGCTTAGCATTGTCTGGCCGCGAGCAGTACTTC
CASSLALSGREQYF
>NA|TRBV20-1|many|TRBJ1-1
TGCAGTGCTAGTCGATCAGCAATGAACACTGAAGCTTTCTTT
CSASRSAMNTEAFF